These 15 T cell receptor beta chains were all obtained from the same sample, sequenced in a study of blood T cells in healthy people across ages. Sample-barcoded 5' priming and a J-beta primer mix drove a second PCR of 7 to 11 cycles. From the 5' RACE reads, TCRdb called clonotypes with MiXCR, one entry per CDR3 protein. The table records fewer than 1.5 million distinct CDR3 sequences, approximately 42% of them present only once. Sequencing used blood. The receptor set was obtained from a woman between 18 and 29 years old in good health.

The chain carries TRBV6-5 and TRBJ2-3; D is perhaps TRBD2 (6 bases). V lost 6 bases and J lost 7, with 11 bases in between. The CDR3 contains 12 residues. Germline CDR1 and CDR2: MNHEY and SVGAGI. The CDR3 DNA sequence: TGTGCCAGCAGCCCGGAGGGGAATACGCAGTATTTT. Amino acids: CASSPEGNTQYF.

The V call is TRBV29-1, the J call TRBJ1-1, with D perhaps matching TRBD1 (5 bases). The CDR3 is made up of 13 amino acids. Trimming took 5 bases from V and 0 from J, leaving 10 bases between them. Germline-derived CDR1 and CDR2 are SQVTM and ANQGSEA. As DNA, the CDR3 is TGCAGCGTTCAGGTAGGGGTGAACACTGAAGCTTTCTTT. Its protein product is CSVQVGVNTEAFF.

This clonotype was found a few times. The chain is built from TRBV20-1 and TRBJ1-1; TRBD1 is a possible D gene (5 bases). CDR3 length equals 13 residues. Germline assignment: CDR1 DFQATT and CDR2 SNEGSKA (reference sequence). V gave up 6 bases and J gave up 0 bases, with 11 bases separating them. In nucleotides, the CDR3 is TGCAGTGCACCGGGACCCTTGAACACTGAAGCTTTCTTT. Protein sequence: CSAPGPLNTEAFF.

The V call is TRBV4-1, the J call TRBJ2-7, with a possible D match to TRBD2 (6 bases). V lost 3 bases to trimming and J lost 3 bases, with 18 bases between them. This CDR3 region has 16 residues. Germline loops: CDR1 MGHRA, CDR2 YSYEKL. The CDR3 region is CASSHPAGGNVYEQYF. CDR3 bases: TGCGCCAGCAGCCACCCGGCGGGCGGGAACGTCTACGAGCAGTACTTC.

The chain links TRBV6-5 to TRBJ1-2, with 8 bases that match TRBD1. This CDR3 comprises 15 residues. V shed 4 bases, J shed 8 bases, and the junction held 12 bases outside the gene matches. Germline V gene data show CDR1 as MNHEY and CDR2 as SVGAGI. CDR3 DNA sequence: TGTGCCAGCAGTTTAGAGCAGGGGGCGTTTTTGGGCTACACCTTC. Translation gives CASSLEQGAFLGYTF.

The chain is built from TRBV2 and TRBJ2-1, with 8 bases lining up with TRBD2. Unmatched junction bases numbered 15, after V lost 8 bases and J lost 0 bases. CDR3 length: 18 amino acids. CDR1 and CDR2 (germline): SNHLY, FYNNEI. The CDR3 nucleotides read TGTGCCAGCCGGGTTCCAGCGGGGGACCTCGTCTCCTACAATGAGCAGTTCTTC. This codes for CASRVPAGDLVSYNEQFF.

The rearrangement uses TRBV27 and TRBJ2-4; 7 bases match TRBD2. J lost 0 bases, V lost 8 bases, and 10 bases had no gene match. Germline CDR1 is MNHEY and CDR2 is SMNVEV (reference sequence). CDR3 size: 16 residues. This chain's CDR3 is CASSTLGGGAKNIQYF. The CDR3 bases are TGTGCCAGCTCCACCCTGGGCGGGGGAGCCAAAAACATTCAGTACTTC.

This clonotype showed up just a few times. This rearrangement joins TRBV4-1 to TRBJ2-7, with D unclear. Germline assignment: CDR1 MGHRA and CDR2 YSYEKL. The V gene lost 5 bases and the J gene lost 2 bases, with 13 bases spanning the gap. This CDR3 is 14 amino acids long. The CDR3 reads CASSDPRSTYEQYF. The CDR3 coding sequence is TGCGCCAGCAGCGACCCTCGGAGTACCTACGAGCAGTACTTC.

In DNA form, the CDR3 reads TGTGCCAGCCTCGTCGCAGGGGGAGATACGCAGTATTTT. This gives the protein CASLVAGGDTQYF. The chain employs TRBV12-3 or TRBV12-4 and TRBJ2-3; 7 bases line up with TRBD1. This CDR3 has 13 residues. Trimming took 8 bases from V and 5 from J; bases not matched to a gene: 7.

The table lists this clonotype with many counts. The chain recombines TRBV29-1 with TRBJ2-7; TRBD1 agrees at 11 bases. The V gene end was trimmed by 4 bases and the J gene end by 5 bases; junction bases not matched to a gene: 7. Germline V CDR1 and CDR2: SQVTM, ANQGSEA. The CDR3 consists of 14 residues. In DNA form, the CDR3 reads TGCAGCGTTGTGCCTTGGGACAGGGGGAACGAGCAGTACTTC. Translating it yields CSVVPWDRGNEQYF.

J is TRBJ1-2 and V is TRBV5-1; no definite D call. V lost 6 bases to trimming and J lost 2 bases, with 14 bases between them. The germline V gene has CDR1 SGHRS and CDR2 YFSETQ. CDR3 length: 14 amino acids. Here the CDR3 DNA reads TGCGCCAGCATTGGCAGCGACTTAAACTATGGCTACACCTTC. Residues: CASIGSDLNYGYTF.

The chain carries TRBV7-9 and TRBJ2-7, with D perhaps being TRBD1 or TRBD2 (5 bases each). V was cut by 4 bases and J by 5 bases, with 18 bases left in between. The CDR3 is 15 residues long. Germline assignment: CDR1 SEHNR and CDR2 FQNEAQ (reference sequence). As DNA, the CDR3 is TGTGCCAGCAGCTCTCCAGTCAGGGAGAAAAACGAGCAGTACTTC. This sequence encodes CASSSPVREKNEQYF. Using reference TRBV7-9 and TRBJ2-7 for the parts outside the CDR3, the full variable domain is DTGVSQNPRHKITKRGQNVTFRCDPISEHNRLYWYRQTLGQGPEFLTYFQNEAQLEKSRLLSDRFSAERPKGSFSTLEIQRTEQGDSAMYLCASSSPVREKNEQYFGPGTRLTVT.

The chain has TRBV7-2 and TRBJ1-2; D is ambiguous. Trimming stripped 5 bases from V and 3 bases from J, with 10 bases between. This CDR3 is 13 amino acids long. The germline V gene encodes CDR1 SGHTA and CDR2 FQGNSA. The CDR3 protein is CASSLNPDYGYTF. The CDR3, as DNA: TGTGCCAGCAGCCTGAACCCCGACTATGGCTACACCTTC.

This clonotype came up once. The chain links TRBV10-3 to TRBJ1-2, with D unresolved. The CDR3 is made up of 12 amino acids. Germline V gene data show CDR1 as ENHRY and CDR2 as SYGVKD. V was clipped by 3 bases and J by 5 bases, with 7 bases between them. CDR3 nucleotides: TGTGCCATCAGTGAAGACGGTTATGGCTACACCTTC. Translated, it gives CAISEDGYGYTF.

The genes are TRBV27 and TRBJ2-1; 13 nucleotides match TRBD2. Looked up from germline, CDR1 is MNHEY and CDR2 is SMNVEV (reference sequence). The CDR3 loop spans 16 amino acids. J gave up 10 bases and V 0 bases, and 6 bases lay outside the gene matches. The CDR3 coding sequence is TGTGCCAGCAGTTTATCGACTAGCGGGGGGACGAAGGAGCAGTTCTTC. Its protein is CASSLSTSGGTKEQFF.